This TCR beta chain was sequenced in a study of T cells after yellow fever vaccination. For TCR, cDNA came from 5'RACE template switching, which added a universal primer site and UMIs. TCRdb ran MiXCR on the 5' RACE reads and lists one entry per CDR3 protein. The table lists approximately 240,000 distinct CDR3 sequences, about 3.9% of them singletons, with over 15% in the top ten. This clonotype was observed a handful of times. The antigen remains unidentified. Study results and caveats: Detected again after the booster were most primary-vaccination clones, at approximately 95% CD4 and 88% CD8. A weaker but faster secondary response was observed, peaking on day 5 versus 15. Some clonotypes, a small share, were shared between CD4 and CD8 compartments.

Trimming removed 3 bases from V and 8 bases from J; junction bases left unmatched: 8. CDR1 SGHNT and CDR2 YYREEE come from the germline V gene (reference sequence). CDR3 length: 15 amino acids. This rearrangement joins TRBV5-4 to TRBJ2-1; TRBD2 matches at 10 bases. The TCR comes from a man between 18 and 35 years old who received the YFV17D yellow fever vaccine. Specimen: PBMCs, collected 15 days after the yellow fever booster vaccination. CDR3 nucleotides: TGTGCCAGCAGCTCGGGGACTAGCGATGTTTATGAGCAGTTCTTC. Its translation is CASSSGTSDVYEQFF.